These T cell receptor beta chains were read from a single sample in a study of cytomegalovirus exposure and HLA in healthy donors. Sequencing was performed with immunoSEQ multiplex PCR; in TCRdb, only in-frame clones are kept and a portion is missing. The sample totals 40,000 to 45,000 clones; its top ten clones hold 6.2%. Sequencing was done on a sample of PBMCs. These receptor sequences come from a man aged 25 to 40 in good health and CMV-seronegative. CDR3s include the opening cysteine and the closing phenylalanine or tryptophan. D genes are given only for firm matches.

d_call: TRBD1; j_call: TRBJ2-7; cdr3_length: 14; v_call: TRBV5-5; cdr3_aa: CASSFGTGAYEQYF; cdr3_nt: TGTGCCAGCAGCTTCGGGACAGGTGCCTACGAGCAGTACTTC
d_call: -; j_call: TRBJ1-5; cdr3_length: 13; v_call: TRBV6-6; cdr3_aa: CASRRGNNQPQHF; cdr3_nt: TGTGCCAGCAGAAGGGGGAACAATCAGCCCCAGCATTTT
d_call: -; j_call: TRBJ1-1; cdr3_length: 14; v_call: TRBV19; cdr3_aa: CASSIVGSATEAFF; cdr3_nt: TGTGCCAGTAGTATAGTTGGCAGTGCCACTGAAGCTTTCTTT
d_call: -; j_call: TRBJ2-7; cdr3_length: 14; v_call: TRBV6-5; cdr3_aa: CASSYSVGDYEQYF; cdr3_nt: TGTGCCAGCAGTTACTCGGTGGGAGACTACGAGCAGTACTTC
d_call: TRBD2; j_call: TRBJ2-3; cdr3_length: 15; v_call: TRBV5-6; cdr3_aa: CASSLGLAGADTQYF; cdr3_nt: TGTGCCAGCAGCTTGGGACTAGCGGGGGCAGATACGCAGTATTTT
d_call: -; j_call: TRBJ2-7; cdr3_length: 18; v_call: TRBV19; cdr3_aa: CASSISLVGLTLSYEQYF; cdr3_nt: TGTGCCAGTAGTATAAGTCTGGTGGGACTTACACTCTCCTACGAGCAGTACTTC
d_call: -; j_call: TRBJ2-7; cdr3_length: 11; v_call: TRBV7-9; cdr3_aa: CASSLSWEQYF; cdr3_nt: TGTGCCAGCAGCCTTAGCTGGGAGCAGTACTTC
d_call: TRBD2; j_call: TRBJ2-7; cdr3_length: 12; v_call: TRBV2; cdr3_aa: CASSETSLEQYF; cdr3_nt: TGTGCCAGCAGTGAGACTAGCCTCGAGCAGTACTTC
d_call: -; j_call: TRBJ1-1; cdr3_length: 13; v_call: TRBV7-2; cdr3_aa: CASSLGGDTEAFF; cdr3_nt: TGTGCCAGCAGCTTAGGAGGAGACACTGAAGCTTTCTTT
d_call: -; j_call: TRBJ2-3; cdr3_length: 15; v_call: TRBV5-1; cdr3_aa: CASSLAGGMADTQYF; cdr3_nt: TGCGCCAGCAGCTTGGCAGGGGGGATGGCAGATACGCAGTATTTT
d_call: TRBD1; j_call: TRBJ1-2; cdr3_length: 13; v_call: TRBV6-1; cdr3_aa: CASSTQGGGGYTF; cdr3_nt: TGTGCCAGCAGTACACAGGGGGGGGGCGGCTACACCTTC
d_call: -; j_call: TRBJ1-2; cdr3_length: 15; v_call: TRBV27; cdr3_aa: CASSSLSGVPDGYTF; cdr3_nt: TGTGCCAGCAGTTCGCTGTCAGGGGTCCCCGATGGCTACACCTTC
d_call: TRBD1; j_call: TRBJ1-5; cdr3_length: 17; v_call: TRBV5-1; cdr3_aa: CASSPNQMTGLNQPQHF; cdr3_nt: TGCGCCAGCAGCCCAAACCAGATGACAGGGCTCAATCAGCCCCAGCATTTT
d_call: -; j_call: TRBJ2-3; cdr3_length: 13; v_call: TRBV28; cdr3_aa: CASSRTRSDTQYF; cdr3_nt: TGTGCCAGCAGTCGAACCCGGTCTGATACGCAGTATTTT
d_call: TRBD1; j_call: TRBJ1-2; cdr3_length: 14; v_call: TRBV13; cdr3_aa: CASSHRDRERGYTF; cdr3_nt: TGTGCCAGCAGCCACCGGGACAGGGAGAGGGGCTACACCTTC
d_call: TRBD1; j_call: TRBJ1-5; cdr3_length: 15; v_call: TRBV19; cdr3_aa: CASSVSTGGAQPQHF; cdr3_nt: TGTGCCAGTAGTGTCTCGACAGGGGGGGCTCAGCCCCAGCATTTT
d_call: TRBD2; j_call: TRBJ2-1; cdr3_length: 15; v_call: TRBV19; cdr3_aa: CASSIASGGAYEQFF; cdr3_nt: TGTGCCAGTAGTATCGCTAGCGGGGGGGCATATGAGCAGTTCTTC
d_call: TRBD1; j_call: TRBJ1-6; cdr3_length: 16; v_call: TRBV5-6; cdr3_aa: CASSPPGQHYNSHLHF; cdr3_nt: TGTGCCAGCAGCCCCCCGGGACAGCACTATAATTCACACCTCCACTTT
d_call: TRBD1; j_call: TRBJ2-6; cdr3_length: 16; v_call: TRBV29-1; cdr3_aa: CSVGGTGSSGANVLTF; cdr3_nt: TGCAGCGTTGGAGGGACAGGGAGCTCTGGGGCCAACGTCCTGACTTTC
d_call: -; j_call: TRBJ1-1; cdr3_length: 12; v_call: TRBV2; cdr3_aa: CASSPGVTEAFF; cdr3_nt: TGTGCCAGCAGTCCAGGGGTCACTGAAGCTTTCTTT
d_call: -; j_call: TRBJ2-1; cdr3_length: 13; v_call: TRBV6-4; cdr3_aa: CASSDGATEEQFF; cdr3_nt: TGTGCCAGCAGTGACGGAGCCACGGAGGAGCAGTTCTTC
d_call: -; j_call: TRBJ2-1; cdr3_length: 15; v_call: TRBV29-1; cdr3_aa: CSVAGGASSYNEQFF; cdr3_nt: TGCAGCGTTGCTGGCGGGGCTAGCTCCTACAATGAGCAGTTCTTC
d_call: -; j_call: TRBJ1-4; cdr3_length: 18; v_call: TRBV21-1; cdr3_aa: CASSKRGKVKNSNEKLFF; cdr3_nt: TGTGCCAGCAGCAAAAGAGGAAAGGTGAAGAACTCTAATGAAAAACTGTTTTTT
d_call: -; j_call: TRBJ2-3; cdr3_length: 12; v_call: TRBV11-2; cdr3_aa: CASSLRWTAQYF; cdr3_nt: TGTGCCAGCAGCTTAAGGTGGACAGCGCAGTATTTT
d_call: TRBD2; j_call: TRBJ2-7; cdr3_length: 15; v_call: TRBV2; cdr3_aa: CASRPIAGRAYEQYF; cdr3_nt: TGTGCCAGCAGGCCAATAGCGGGACGCGCCTACGAGCAGTACTTC
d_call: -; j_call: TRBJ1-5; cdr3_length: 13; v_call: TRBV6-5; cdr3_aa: CASMTGTNQPQHF; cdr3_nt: TGTGCCAGCATGACGGGTACCAATCAGCCCCAGCATTTT
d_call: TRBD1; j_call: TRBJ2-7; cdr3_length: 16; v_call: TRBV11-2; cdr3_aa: CASSHRPGTGYYEQYF; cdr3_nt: TGTGCCAGCAGCCATCGTCCCGGGACAGGGTACTACGAGCAGTACTTC
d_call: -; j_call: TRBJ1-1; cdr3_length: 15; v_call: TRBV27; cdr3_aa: CASSPRQKLNTEAFF; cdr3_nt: TGTGCCAGCAGTCCTCGACAGAAATTGAACACTGAAGCTTTCTTT
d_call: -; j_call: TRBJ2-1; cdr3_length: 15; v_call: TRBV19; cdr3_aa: CASSSSRNTDNEQFF; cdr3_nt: TGTGCCAGTAGCTCAAGCCGTAATACCGACAATGAGCAGTTCTTC
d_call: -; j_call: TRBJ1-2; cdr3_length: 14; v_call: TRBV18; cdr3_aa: CASSPTAQVYGYTF; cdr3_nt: TGTGCCAGCTCACCCACCGCCCAGGTCTATGGCTACACCTTC
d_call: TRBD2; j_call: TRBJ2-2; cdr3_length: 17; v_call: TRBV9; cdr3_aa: CASSPGTTSPNTGELFF; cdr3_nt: TGTGCCAGCAGCCCAGGGACTACTAGTCCGAACACCGGGGAGCTGTTTTTT
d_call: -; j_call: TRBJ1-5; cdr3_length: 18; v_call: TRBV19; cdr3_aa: CASSSYPKTTANNQPQHF; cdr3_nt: TGTGCCAGTAGTTCCTACCCAAAAACGACAGCCAACAATCAGCCCCAGCATTTT
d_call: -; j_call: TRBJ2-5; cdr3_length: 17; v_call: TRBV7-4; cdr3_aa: CASSLEIKLVFQETQYF; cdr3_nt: TGTGCCAGCAGCTTGGAGATCAAGCTGGTTTTCCAAGAGACCCAGTACTTC
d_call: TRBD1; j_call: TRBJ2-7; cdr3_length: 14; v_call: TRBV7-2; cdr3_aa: CASSSPGQSYEQYF; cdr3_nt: TGTGCCAGCAGCTCCCCGGGACAGAGCTACGAGCAGTACTTC
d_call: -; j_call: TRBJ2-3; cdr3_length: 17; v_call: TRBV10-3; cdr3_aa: CAISDNKKAGHTDTQYF; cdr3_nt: TGTGCCATCAGTGATAACAAGAAAGCGGGACACACAGATACGCAGTATTTT
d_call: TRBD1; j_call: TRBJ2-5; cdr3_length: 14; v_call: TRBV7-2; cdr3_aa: CASSYGTAQETQYF; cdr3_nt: TGTGCCAGCAGCTATGGGACAGCCCAAGAGACCCAGTACTTC